This T cell receptor beta chain was sequenced during a study of blood T cell repertoires in COVID-19. The overall study: Italy, Spain and the United States were the sources of the convalescent and acute COVID-19 samples.

Original methodology: By means of reference gene primer amplification, nucleated cell counts were estimated. Data came from immunoSEQ multiplex PCR; TCRdb stores just in-frame clones and leaves some out. V and J calls and clone size are those listed in that table; D and trimming were worked out from the DNA. The data contain 150,000 to 200,000 clones, around nine tenths of them singletons. Trimming pared 3 bases from V and 0 bases from J, leaving 13 bases between. CDR3 size: 17 residues. The germline gives CDR1 SGHDT, CDR2 YYEEEE. The V call is TRBV5-6, the J call TRBJ1-6, with no clear D. Input material: peripheral blood. The sequence came from a man between 65 and 85 years old with acute or convalescent COVID-19. The CDR3 sequence: CASSSGGSSSYNSPLHF. The CDR3, as DNA: TGTGCCAGCAGCTCTGGAGGGAGTAGCTCCTATAATTCACCCCTCCACTTT. The whole variable domain, filled in from reference TRBV5-6 and TRBJ1-6, reads DAGVTQSPTHLIKTRGQQVTLRCSPKSGHDTVSWYQQALGQGPQFIFQYYEEEERQRGNFPDRFSGHQFPNYSSELNVNALLLGDSALYLCASSSGGSSSYNSPLHFGNGTRLTVT.